A single T cell receptor (beta chain) is shown here with its context. Its antigen remains unknown. This sample stems from a study of blood T cells in healthy people across ages. Study-wide points: It was not possible, with unsorted PBMCs, to conclusively compare naive and antigen-experienced cells. Naive CD4+ cell counts and diversity both ran higher in long-lived than in aged donors.

This CDR3 contains 16 residues. The germline V gene encodes CDR1 SGHTA and CDR2 FQGNSA. J gave up 7 bases and V 3 bases, and 11 bases lay outside the gene matches. Alongside a J-beta primer mix, a sample-barcoded 5' primer served in a second PCR lasting about 7 to 11 cycles. TCRdb itself ran the 5' RACE reads through MiXCR, one entry per CDR3 protein. The data hold 590,000 or so distinct CDR3 sequences, with about 30% observed a single time. The chain links TRBV7-2 to TRBJ2-7; 11 nucleotides line up with TRBD2. Sequencing used blood. The source of this sequence is a woman of 80 years or more in good health. CDR3 region: CASSFPGLAAIKEQYF. The CDR3 nucleotides are TGTGCCAGCAGCTTCCCGGGACTAGCGGCGATAAAAGAGCAGTACTTC. Looking up the rest from reference TRBV7-2 and TRBJ2-7 gives the full variable domain: GAGVSQSPSNKVTEKGKDVELRCDPISGHTALYWYRQSLGQGLEFLIYFQGNSAPDKSGLPSDRFSAERTGGSVSTLTIQRTQQEDSAVYLCASSFPGLAAIKEQYFGPGTRLTVT.